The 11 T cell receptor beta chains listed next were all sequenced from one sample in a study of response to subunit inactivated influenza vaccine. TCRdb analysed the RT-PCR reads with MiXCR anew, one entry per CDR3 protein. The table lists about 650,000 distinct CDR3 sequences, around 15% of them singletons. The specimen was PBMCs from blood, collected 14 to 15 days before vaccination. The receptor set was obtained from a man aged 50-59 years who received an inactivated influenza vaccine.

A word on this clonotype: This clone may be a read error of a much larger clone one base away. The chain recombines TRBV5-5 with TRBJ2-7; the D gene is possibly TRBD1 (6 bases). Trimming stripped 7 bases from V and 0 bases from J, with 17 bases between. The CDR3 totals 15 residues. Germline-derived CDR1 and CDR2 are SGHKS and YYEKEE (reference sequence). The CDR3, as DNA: TGTGCCAGCGGCTCGACGCGGACAGTCTCCTACGAGCAGTACTTC. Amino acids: CASGSTRTVSYEQYF.

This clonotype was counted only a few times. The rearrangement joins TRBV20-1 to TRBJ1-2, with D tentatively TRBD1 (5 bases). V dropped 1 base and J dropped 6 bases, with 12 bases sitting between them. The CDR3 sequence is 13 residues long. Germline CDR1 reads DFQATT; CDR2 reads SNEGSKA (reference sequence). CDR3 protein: CSARAGATDGYTF. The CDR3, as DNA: TGCAGTGCTAGAGCCGGGGCAACCGATGGCTACACCTTC.

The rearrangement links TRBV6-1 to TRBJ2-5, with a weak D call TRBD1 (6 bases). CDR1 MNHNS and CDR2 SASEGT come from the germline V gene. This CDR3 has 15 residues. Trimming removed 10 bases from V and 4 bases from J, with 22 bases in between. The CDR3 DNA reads TGTGCCACCCGATCGACCACAGGGAGCGGAGAGACCCAGTACTTC. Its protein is CATRSTTGSGETQYF.

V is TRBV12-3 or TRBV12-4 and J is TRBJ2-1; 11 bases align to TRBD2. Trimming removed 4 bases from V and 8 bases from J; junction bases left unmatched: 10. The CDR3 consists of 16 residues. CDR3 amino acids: CASSSRTSGPVDEQFF. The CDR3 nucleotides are TGTGCCAGCAGTTCCAGGACTAGCGGGCCGGTCGATGAGCAGTTCTTC.

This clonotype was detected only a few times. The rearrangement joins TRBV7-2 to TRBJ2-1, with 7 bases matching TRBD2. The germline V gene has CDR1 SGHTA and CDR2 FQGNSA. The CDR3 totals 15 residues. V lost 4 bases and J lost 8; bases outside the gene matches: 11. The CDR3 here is CASSWERGLWYEQFF. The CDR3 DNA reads TGTGCCAGCAGCTGGGAGCGGGGTTTATGGTATGAGCAGTTCTTC.

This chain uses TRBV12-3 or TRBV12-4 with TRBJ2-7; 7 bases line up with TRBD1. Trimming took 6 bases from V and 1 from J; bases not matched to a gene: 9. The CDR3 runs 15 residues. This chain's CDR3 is CASSNDRVTSYEQYF. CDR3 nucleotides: TGTGCCAGCAGCAACGACAGGGTAACGTCCTACGAGCAGTACTTC.

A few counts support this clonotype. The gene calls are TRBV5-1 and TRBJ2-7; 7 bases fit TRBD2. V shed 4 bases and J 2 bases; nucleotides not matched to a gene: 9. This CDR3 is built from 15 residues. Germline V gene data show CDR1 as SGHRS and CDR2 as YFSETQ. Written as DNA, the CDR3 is TGCGCCAGCAGCCCAAAAGCGGGGACTGCCTACGAGCAGTACTTC. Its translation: CASSPKAGTAYEQYF. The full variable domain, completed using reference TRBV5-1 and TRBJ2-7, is KAGVTQTPRYLIKTRGQQVTLSCSPISGHRSVSWYQQTPGQGLQFLFEYFSETQRNKGNFPGRFSGRQFSNSRSEMNVSTLELGDSALYLCASSPKAGTAYEQYFGPGTRLTVT.

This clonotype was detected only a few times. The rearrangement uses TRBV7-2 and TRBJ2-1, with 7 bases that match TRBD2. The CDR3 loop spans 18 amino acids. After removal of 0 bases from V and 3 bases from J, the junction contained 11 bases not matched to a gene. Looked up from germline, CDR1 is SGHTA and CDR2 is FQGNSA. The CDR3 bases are TGTGCCAGCAGCTTAGCCACTAGCGCCAGAATTGACTACAATGAGCAGTTCTTC. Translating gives CASSLATSARIDYNEQFF.

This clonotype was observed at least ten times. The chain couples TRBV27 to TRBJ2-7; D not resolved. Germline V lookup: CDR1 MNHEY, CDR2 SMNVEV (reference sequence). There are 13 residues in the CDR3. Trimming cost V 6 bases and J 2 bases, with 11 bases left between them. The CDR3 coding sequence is TGTGCCAGCAGCCCTCGGGTGACCTACGAGCAGTACTTC. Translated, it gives CASSPRVTYEQYF.

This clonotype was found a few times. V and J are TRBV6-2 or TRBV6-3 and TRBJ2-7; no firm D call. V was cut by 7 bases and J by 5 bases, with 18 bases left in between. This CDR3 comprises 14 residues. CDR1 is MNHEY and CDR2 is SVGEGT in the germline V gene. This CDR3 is CASKNDKTLNEQYF. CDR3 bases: TGTGCCAGCAAAAACGATAAAACCCTCAACGAGCAGTACTTC.

CDR3 DNA: TGTGCCAGCAGCCAACGGGTTCAAACAGATACGCAGTATTTT. It translates to CASSQRVQTDTQYF. The rearrangement links TRBV4-2 to TRBJ2-3, with D uncertain. The CDR3 spans 14 residues. Germline loops: CDR1 LGHNA, CDR2 YNFKEQ. V gave up 2 bases and J gave up 3 bases, with 9 bases separating them.